These 17 T cell receptor beta chains were sequenced from one sample in a study of cytomegalovirus exposure and HLA in healthy donors (dated by TCRdb to the late 2010s). The library relied on the immunoSEQ multiplex PCR assay. A mixture of 60 forward primers for TCR Vbeta segments and 13 reverse primers for TCR Jbeta segments was used in the multiplex PCR. Not all clones reach the TCRdb copy of this immuneACCESS table, which keeps in-frame sequences only. Checked studies attribute under half of the gap to unresolved V genes and leave the rest unexplained. The sample records approximately 120,000 clones, roughly four fifths of which are singletons. The top ten constitute less than 5% of the sample. The sequenced material came from PBMCs. These receptors were collected from a woman aged 50 to 60 in good health and CMV-seropositive.

The chain uses TRBV19 and TRBJ2-2, with a tentative D call TRBD1 (6 bases). CDR3 length: 13 residues. Germline V gene lookup returns CDR1 LNHDA and CDR2 SQIVND (reference sequence). V dropped 4 bases and J dropped 6 bases, with 9 bases sitting between them. The CDR3 DNA reads as TGTGCCAGTAGTAGGGGGCAATCCGGGGAGCTGTTTTTT. It specifies CASSRGQSGELFF.

This clone was counted a few times. This rearrangement joins TRBV6-4 to TRBJ2-2, with 13 nucleotides matching TRBD2. The V gene's germline CDR1 is MRHNA and CDR2 SNTAGT. After removal of 2 bases from V and 4 bases from J, the junction contained 1 base not matched to a gene. The CDR3 extends over 16 amino acids. CDR3 DNA: TGTGCCAGCAGTGACGGACTAGCGGGGGCCACCGGGGAGCTGTTTTTT. Protein: CASSDGLAGATGELFF.

About this clone itself: Other DNA sequences in the sample encode the same CDR3. The chain recombines TRBV5-1 with TRBJ1-2; the D gene is possibly TRBD1 (5 bases). Germline V lookup: CDR1 SGHRS, CDR2 YFSETQ. The CDR3 sequence is 14 residues long. Trimming shortened V by 0 bases and J by 1 base, and 7 bases separated the two germline ends. The CDR3 region has the DNA TGCGCCAGCAGCTTGGGCCAGGGTAACTATGGCTACACCTTC. Its translation: CASSLGQGNYGYTF.

This chain links TRBV5-3 with TRBJ2-1; 7 bases match TRBD1. TRBV5-3 is noted as an ORF with a role that remains uncertain. With 2 bases clipped from V and 3 bases from J, the junction kept 14 bases outside the gene matches. The CDR3 covers 18 residues. The CDR3 sequence is CARSFLHGDSLNYNEQFF. The CDR3, as DNA: TGTGCCAGAAGCTTCCTTCACGGGGACAGTTTAAACTACAATGAGCAGTTCTTC.

This chain joins TRBV5-1 and TRBJ2-5, with TRBD2 identical over 7 bases. The CDR3 length is 15 residues. The V and J ends lost 7 bases and 0 bases, in that order; junction bases with no gene match: 9. Germline CDR1 reads SGHRS; CDR2 reads YFSETQ. The CDR3 is CASRDPAGYQETQYF. CDR3 coding DNA: TGCGCCAGCCGTGATCCAGCGGGGTACCAAGAGACCCAGTACTTC.

By share, this clone ranks as medium-sized. The chain carries TRBV19 and TRBJ1-4; TRBD1 is a possible D gene (5 bases). Germline CDR1 and CDR2: LNHDA and SQIVND (reference sequence). V was cut by 7 bases and J by 4 bases, with 13 bases left in between. The CDR3 has 14 residues. CDR3 protein: CASKPTDVNEKLFF. CDR3 DNA: TGTGCCAGTAAACCGACAGACGTTAATGAAAAACTGTTTTTT.

The J gene is TRBJ2-1, the V gene TRBV7-9; D is uncertain. Trimming removed 3 bases at V and 5 bases at J, with 8 bases between. This CDR3 comprises 13 residues. Germline V CDR1 and CDR2: SEHNR, FQNEAQ (reference sequence). In DNA form, the CDR3 reads TGTGCCAGCAGCTTTTCCAACAACAATGAGCAGTTCTTC. The encoded protein is CASSFSNNNEQFF.

This clone was observed once. The chain links TRBV2 to TRBJ2-5; 8 positions match TRBD2. Germline CDR1 SNHLY, CDR2 FYNNEI. The CDR3 length is 14 residues. With V trimmed by 4 bases and J by 5 bases, 6 bases remained unmatched. The CDR3 nucleotides read TGTGCCAGCAGTGGGATTAGCGGGGTCGAGACCCAGTACTTC. Translation: CASSGISGVETQYF.

This CDR3 is CASSRAERGGFSSYEQYF. CDR3 coding DNA: TGTGCCAGCAGCCGAGCCGAGCGGGGGGGCTTTAGCTCCTACGAGCAGTACTTC. The rearrangement links TRBV7-2 to TRBJ2-5, with 10 bases fitting TRBD2. The DNA matches TRBJ2-7 better at its end, which makes the J call doubtful. Germline V gene lookup returns CDR1 SGHTA and CDR2 FQGNSA. CDR3 size: 18 residues.

The gene calls are TRBV5-1 and TRBJ2-7; 7 nucleotides match TRBD2. Per the germline V gene, CDR1 is SGHRS and CDR2 is YFSETQ. CDR3 size: 13 residues. After removal of 5 bases from V and 4 bases from J, the junction contained 6 bases not matched to a gene. The CDR3, as DNA: TGCGCCAGCAGTATAACGGGAGGATACGAGCAGTACTTC. This sequence encodes CASSITGGYEQYF.

The V gene is TRBV5-1, the J gene TRBJ2-3; maybe TRBD2 (5 bases). Germline V gene sequence: CDR1 SGHRS, CDR2 YFSETQ. Trimming took off 4 bases at V and 2 bases at J, with 11 bases between the two ends. This CDR3 is 14 amino acids long. The CDR3 region is CASSPGKPTDTQYF. Here the CDR3 DNA reads TGCGCCAGCAGCCCCGGGAAGCCCACAGATACGCAGTATTTT.

The chain recombines TRBV28 with TRBJ2-3; D gene ambiguous. Per germline, CDR1 MDHEN and CDR2 SYDVKM. This CDR3 is built from 15 residues. Trimming took 1 base from V and 1 from J, leaving 9 bases between them. The CDR3 sequence is CASSLSSSGTDTQYF. The CDR3 region has the DNA TGTGCCAGCAGTTTATCGTCATCGGGCACAGATACGCAGTATTTT. Variable domain in full (rest from reference TRBV28 and TRBJ2-3): DVKVTQSSRYLVKRTGEKVFLECVQDMDHENMFWYRQDPGLGLRLIYFSYDVKMKEKGDIPEGYSVSREKKERFSLILESASTNQTSMYLCASSLSSSGTDTQYFGPGTRLTVL.

This clone occurred once. The genes are TRBV27 and TRBJ1-4; TRBD1 matches 9 bases. The CDR3 consists of 15 residues. Losses at the gene ends were 5 bases for V and 5 bases for J; bases not matched to a gene: 6. The germline V gene has CDR1 MNHEY and CDR2 SMNVEV (reference sequence). CDR3 residues: CASSLGQGPNEKLFF. CDR3 DNA sequence: TGTGCCAGCAGTCTAGGACAGGGGCCGAATGAAAAACTGTTTTTT.

V gene TRBV5-6 combines with J gene TRBJ1-5; D is uncertain. The V end was cut by 5 bases, the J end by 2 bases, with 5 bases between. Germline lookup yields CDR1 SGHDT and CDR2 YYEEEE. The CDR3 length is 12 residues. The CDR3 is CASSIGNQPQHF. The DNA of the CDR3 is TGTGCCAGCAGTATCGGCAATCAGCCCCAGCATTTT.

This chain joins TRBV9 and TRBJ1-4; D is uncertain. The germline V and J ends were trimmed by 2 bases and 0 bases, with 11 bases remaining between them. CDR3 length: 16 amino acids. Germline-derived CDR1 and CDR2 are SGDLS and YYNGEE. The DNA for the CDR3 is TGTGCCAGCAGCGTCAAGTTCAGGTCAACTAATGAAAAACTGTTTTTT. Its protein is CASSVKFRSTNEKLFF.

The rearrangement links TRBV27 to TRBJ1-2; perhaps TRBD1 as D (6 bases). There are 13 residues in the CDR3. The V end was cut by 4 bases, the J end by 8 bases, with 14 bases between. The germline gives CDR1 MNHEY, CDR2 SMNVEV (reference sequence). The CDR3 loop reads CASSSQGSRGYTF. CDR3 nucleotide sequence: TGTGCCAGCAGTTCCCAGGGGTCGCGGGGCTACACCTTC.

This chain links TRBV7-9 with TRBJ1-2; D unresolved. The CDR3 is made up of 16 amino acids. Germline CDR1 and CDR2: SEHNR and FQNEAQ (reference sequence). V was clipped by 3 bases and J by 4 bases, with 18 bases between them. CDR3 sequence reads: CASSFGWELAGYGYTF. The CDR3 DNA reads as TGTGCCAGCAGCTTCGGGTGGGAGTTAGCGGGCTATGGCTACACCTTC.